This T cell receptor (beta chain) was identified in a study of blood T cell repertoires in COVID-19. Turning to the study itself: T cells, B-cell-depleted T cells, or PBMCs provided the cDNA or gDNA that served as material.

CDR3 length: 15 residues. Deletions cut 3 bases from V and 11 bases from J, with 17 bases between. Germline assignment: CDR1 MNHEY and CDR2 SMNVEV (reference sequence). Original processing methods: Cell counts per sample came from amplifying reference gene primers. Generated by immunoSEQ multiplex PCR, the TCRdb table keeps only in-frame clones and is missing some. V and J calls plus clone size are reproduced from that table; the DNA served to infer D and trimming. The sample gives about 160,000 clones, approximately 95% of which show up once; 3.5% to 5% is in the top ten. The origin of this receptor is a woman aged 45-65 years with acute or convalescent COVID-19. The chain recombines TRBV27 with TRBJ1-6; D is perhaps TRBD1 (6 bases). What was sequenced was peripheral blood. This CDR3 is CASSLGTEGVPPLHF. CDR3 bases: TGTGCCAGCAGTTTGGGGACCGAGGGGGTTCCACCCCTCCACTTT.